Listed below are T cell receptor beta chains from one sample, sequenced in a study of T cell responses to AZD1222 COVID-19 vaccine. Assay used: immunoSEQ multiplex PCR; TCRdb lists only in-frame clones, some missing. The profile covers about 140,000 clones, with about 91% appearing a single time and 2.3% taken by the ten largest. Sequences were derived from peripheral blood, sampled on day 0 of AZD1222 vaccination. These receptors all stem from an adult in good health. Both conserved end residues are part of each CDR3. D genes are given only for firm matches. Expanded clones get a size class; other rows say once, few or many, or leave the size out.

j_call d_call clone_size v_call cdr3_aa cdr3_nt
TRBJ2-1 TRBD1 . TRBV7-3 CASSTGGINEQFF TGTGCCAGCTCCACAGGGGGTATCAATGAGCAGTTCTTC
TRBJ1-3 . few TRBV5-1 CASSLPDSGNTIYF TGCGCCAGCAGCTTGCCAGACTCTGGAAACACCATATATTTT
TRBJ2-7 . . TRBV10-3 CATRGQAIYEQYF TGTGCCACACGCGGGCAGGCGATCTACGAGCAGTACTTC
TRBJ2-7 . once TRBV6-5 CATLGAYEQYF TGTGCCACCCTCGGAGCCTACGAGCAGTACTTC
TRBJ1-1 . . TRBV19 CASSIGGALNTEAFF TGTGCCAGTAGTATCGGAGGGGCCCTGAACACTGAAGCTTTCTTT
TRBJ1-5 . once TRBV7-8 CASSPTNQPQHF TGTGCCAGCAGCCCCACCAATCAGCCCCAGCATTTT
TRBJ2-7 . . TRBV24-1 CATSDRLGRFTF TGTGCCACCAGTGATCGCTTGGGCAGATTCACCTTC
TRBJ1-2 . . TRBV10-3 CAISESAGLGGYTF TGTGCCATCAGTGAGTCGGCGGGCCTGGGGGGCTACACCTTC
TRBJ1-5 . . TRBV19 CASSRGVSNQPQHF TGTGCCAGTAGTCGAGGAGTGAGCAATCAGCCCCAGCATTTT
TRBJ2-2 TRBD1 once TRBV5-1 CASSRQGANTGELFF TGCGCCAGCAGTCGACAGGGAGCGAACACCGGGGAGCTGTTTTTT
TRBJ1-5 . . TRBV7-2 CASSPPEGGRGQPQHF TGTGCCAGCAGCCCACCTGAGGGGGGTCGGGGGCAGCCCCAGCATTTT
TRBJ2-7 TRBD2 . TRBV13 CASSLGAGTSWAYEQYF TGTGCCAGCAGCTTAGGCGCGGGGACTAGTTGGGCCTACGAGCAGTACTTC
TRBJ1-2 . . TRBV4-1 CASSQVGHPYGYTF TGCGCCAGCAGCCAAGTCGGGCACCCCTATGGCTACACCTTC
TRBJ2-2 TRBD2 . TRBV27 CASSFRRETRNTGELFF TGTGCCAGCAGTTTCAGGCGGGAGACGCGGAACACCGGGGAGCTGTTTTTT
TRBJ1-2 TRBD1 . TRBV18 CASSPGQGAAYGYTF TGTGCCAGCTCACCGGGACAGGGGGCAGCGTATGGCTACACCTTC
TRBJ2-4 . once TRBV21-1 CASSKVPRTGGDIQYF TGTGCCAGCAGCAAAGTTCCCAGGACAGGGGGAGACATTCAGTACTTC
TRBJ2-1 . . TRBV19 CASSIGLVGGQEQFF TGTGCCAGTAGTATAGGACTAGTAGGGGGGCAAGAGCAGTTCTTC
TRBJ1-4 . . TRBV5-1 CASSPSGVSEKLFF TGCGCCAGCAGCCCTTCAGGGGTGAGTGAAAAACTGTTTTTT
TRBJ2-1 . . TRBV30 CAWNRGLSGDEQFF TGTGCCTGGAACCGGGGATTAAGCGGCGATGAGCAGTTCTTC